This T cell receptor (beta chain) was sequenced during a study of T cells after yellow fever vaccination. Via MiXCR, TCRdb re-called the 5' RACE reads, giving one row per CDR3 protein. The sample lists some 550,000 distinct CDR3 sequences, roughly a fifth occurring once. The CDR3 length is 14 residues. V shed 4 bases and J shed 6 bases, with 15 bases lying between them. Germline V CDR1 and CDR2: SEHNR, FQNEAQ (reference sequence). The V and J genes are TRBV7-9 and TRBJ1-2, with D possibly being TRBD1 (6 bases). The source of this sequence is a young man who received the YFV17D yellow fever vaccine. Sequenced material: PBMCs, taken 15 days after the yellow fever booster vaccination. The CDR3 DNA sequence: TGTGCCAGCAGCTCTTTGGGGGGCGCGGATGGCTACACCTTC. The encoded protein is CASSSLGGADGYTF. Using reference TRBV7-9 and TRBJ1-2 for the parts outside the CDR3, the full variable domain is DTGVSQNPRHKITKRGQNVTFRCDPISEHNRLYWYRQTLGQGPEFLTYFQNEAQLEKSRLLSDRFSAERPKGSFSTLEIQRTEQGDSAMYLCASSSLGGADGYTFGSGTRLTVV.